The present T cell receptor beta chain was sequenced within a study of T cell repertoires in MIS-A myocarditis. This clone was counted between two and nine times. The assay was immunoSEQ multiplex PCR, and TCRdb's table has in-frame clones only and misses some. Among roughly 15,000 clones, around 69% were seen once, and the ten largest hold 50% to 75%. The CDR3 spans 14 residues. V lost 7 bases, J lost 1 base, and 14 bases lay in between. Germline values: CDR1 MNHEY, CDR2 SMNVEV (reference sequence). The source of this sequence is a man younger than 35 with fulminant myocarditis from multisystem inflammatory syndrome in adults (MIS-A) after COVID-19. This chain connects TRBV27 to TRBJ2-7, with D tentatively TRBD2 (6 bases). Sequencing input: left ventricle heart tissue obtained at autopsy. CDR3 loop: CASNRRVGSYEQYF. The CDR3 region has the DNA TGTGCCAGCAATAGGAGGGTAGGTTCCTACGAGCAGTACTTC.